This TCR beta chain was recovered during a study of control samples from healthy donors and cancer patients. CDR1 SGDLS and CDR2 YYNGEE come from the germline V gene. J was trimmed by 1 base and V by 2 bases; bases with no gene match: 2. The CDR3 runs 16 residues. The repertoire was sequenced with immunoSEQ multiplex PCR; TCRdb's copy has only in-frame clones and lacks some. The top ten hold less than 2.5% of the sample, which has around 90,000 clones, about 84% seen once. The clonotype comes from a woman aged 40 to 50 in good health. Sequencing used blood. This rearrangement joins TRBV9 to TRBJ2-2; TRBD2 aligns across 10 bases. CDR3 amino acids: CASSVLAGENTGELFF. Written as DNA, the CDR3 is TGTGCCAGCAGCGTCCTAGCGGGGGAGAACACCGGGGAGCTGTTTTTT.